The sequence of this TCR beta chain was determined in a study of CD8+ T cells in alopecia areata. Study-level information: Twice daily, treated patients received 5 to 10 mg of oral tofacitinib.

Findings and caveats of the study: Numerous clones, expanded in lesions, remained in scalp and blood during tofacitinib. Researchers report lesional scalp, most notably alopecia totalis/universalis, outstripped normal scalp in clonality.

Sequencing templates came from extracted RNA that was reverse transcribed into cDNA. The data were produced by immunoSEQ multiplex PCR, yet TCRdb's version contains in-frame clones alone and is incomplete. This sample has more than 95,000 clones; 61% occur once, and the top ten carry around 6%. The sample's treatment: oral pan-JAK inhibitor, 5-10 mg twice daily. Researchers took lesional scalp punch biopsies and peripheral blood from people who were alopecia areata patients. As to this clone: Its antigen remains unknown.

This CDR3 region has 16 residues. Germline assignment: CDR1 SQVTM and CDR2 ANQGSEA. J was trimmed by 3 bases and V by 0 bases; bases with no gene match: 11. The sample was CD4+ T cells sorted from blood, taken at week 4, from a patient treated with tofacitinib. V is TRBV29-1 and J is TRBJ2-7; the match to TRBD1 covers 7 bases. The sequence was collected from a human donor with alopecia areata. The CDR3 bases are TGCAGCGTTGAAGACCTGAGTTGGGACAGCCGCTACGAGCAGTACTTC. This sequence encodes CSVEDLSWDSRYEQYF.